A few counts support the clone carrying this T cell receptor (beta chain). This entry is derived from a study of blood T cell repertoires in COVID-19. The method was immunoSEQ multiplex PCR; TCRdb's version includes in-frame clones alone and lacks a portion of them. The sample includes 200,000 or so clones, 86% of them seen just once. Allocation to cohorts depended on clinical history reported by the participants. The CDR3 is 17 amino acids. Germline-derived CDR1 and CDR2 are LGHNA and YNFKEQ. With 2 bases removed from V and 5 bases from J, the gap between germline ends came to 21 bases. This clonotype originated in a woman in her 40s with acute COVID-19. The V call is TRBV4-2, the J call TRBJ2-5; perhaps TRBD2 as D (6 bases). Input material: PBMCs or T cells enriched from blood (not recorded which). The CDR3 sequence: CASSQHGDGFGGETQYF. CDR3 bases: TGTGCCAGCAGCCAACACGGAGATGGGTTTGGGGGGGAGACCCAGTACTTC.